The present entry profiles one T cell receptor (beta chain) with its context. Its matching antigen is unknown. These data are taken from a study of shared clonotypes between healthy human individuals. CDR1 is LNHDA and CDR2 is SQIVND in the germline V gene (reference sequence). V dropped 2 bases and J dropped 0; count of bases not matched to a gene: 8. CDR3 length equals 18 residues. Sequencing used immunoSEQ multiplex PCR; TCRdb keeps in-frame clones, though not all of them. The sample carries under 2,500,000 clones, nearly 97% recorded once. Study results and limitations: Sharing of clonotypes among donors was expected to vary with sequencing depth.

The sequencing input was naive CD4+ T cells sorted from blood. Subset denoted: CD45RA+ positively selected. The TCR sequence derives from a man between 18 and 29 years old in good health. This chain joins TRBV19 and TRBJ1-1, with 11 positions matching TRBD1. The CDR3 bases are TGTGCCAGTAGTATACCCGGGACAGGGGGAACGATGAACACTGAAGCTTTCTTT. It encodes CASSIPGTGGTMNTEAFF. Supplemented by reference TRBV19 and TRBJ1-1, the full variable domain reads DGGITQSPKYLFRKEGQNVTLSCEQNLNHDAMYWYRQDPGQGLRLIYYSQIVNDFQKGDIAEGYSVSREKKESFPLTVTSAQKNPTAFYLCASSIPGTGGTMNTEAFFGQGTRLTVV.